This entry features one TCR beta chain sequence. Its antigen remains unknown. Each CDR3 protein gets one entry after TCRdb re-called the 5' RACE reads with MiXCR. Here the sample spans 150,000 to 200,000 distinct CDR3 sequences, about 10% being singletons. This sample is drawn from a study of T cells after yellow fever vaccination. Whole-study results and caveats: Contamination of FACS-sorted repertoires by abundant clonotypes from the bulk population could occur.

With 1 base removed from V and 7 bases from J, the gap between germline ends came to 10 bases. CDR3 length: 13 amino acids. V usage is TRBV12-3 or TRBV12-4 and J usage is TRBJ2-5; no clear D gene. This clonotype was sampled from a young man who received the YFV17D yellow fever vaccine. The material sequenced was CD8+ T cells sorted from PBMCs, taken 15 days after the yellow fever booster vaccination. CDR3 DNA sequence: TGTGCCAGCAGTTTAGAAGCTTTTGGGACCCAGTACTTC. It codes for CASSLEAFGTQYF.